These T cell receptor beta chains were read from a single sample in a study of vaccination effects on CD4 cells after COVID-19. Clones were read by immunoSEQ multiplex PCR, and TCRdb kept only the in-frame ones, dropping some. The repertoire holds about 31,000 clones, with about 63% as singletons. These TCRs are of unknown antigen specificity. The specimen comprised CD4+ T cells from PBMCs cultured with HCoV-229E spike peptides, sampled before COVID-19 vaccination. These receptor sequences come from a human donor who received a COVID-19 vaccine. Each CDR3 is given with its conserved first and last residue. D genes are given only for firm matches. Size is stated for part of the rows, as once, few or many counts, or as a class when the clone is expanded.

V gene	clone size	D gene	J gene	CDR3 protein	CDR3 DNA
TRBV18	once	-	TRBJ1-4	CASSLNPGQLNEKLFF	TGTGCCAGCTCCCTCAATCCCGGACAGCTGAATGAAAAACTGTTTTTT
TRBV2	-	-	TRBJ2-7	CASSVDGEVKQYF	TGTGCCAGCAGTGTCGATGGAGAGGTAAAGCAGTACTTC
TRBV5-8	-	-	TRBJ2-2	CASSSRSGGATGELFF	TGTGCCAGCAGCTCGCGATCCGGAGGGGCCACCGGGGAGCTGTTTTTT
TRBV9	-	-	TRBJ1-1	CASSVQPGYTEAFF	TGTGCCAGCAGCGTACAGCCCGGCTACACTGAAGCTTTCTTT
TRBV11-2	-	TRBD1	TRBJ2-7	CASSHFGTGGYEQYF	TGTGCCAGCAGCCATTTCGGGACAGGGGGATACGAGCAGTACTTC
TRBV6-2/TRBV6-3	-	-	TRBJ1-1	CASSPTRGAEAFF	TGTGCCAGCAGCCCAACGCGAGGGGCTGAAGCTTTCTTT
TRBV2	-	-	TRBJ2-7	CASSERGLWFSEQYF	TGTGCCAGCAGTGAACGTGGACTATGGTTTAGCGAGCAGTACTTC
TRBV19	-	TRBD1	TRBJ2-3	CASTRGTGSSDTQYF	TGTGCCAGTACTCGAGGGACAGGGTCATCAGATACGCAGTATTTT
TRBV7-9	-	-	TRBJ1-4	CASSLDEEKLFF	TGTGCCAGCAGCTTAGACGAAGAAAAACTGTTTTTT
TRBV7-9	few	TRBD1	TRBJ2-7	CASSPLTGDVDYYEQYF	TGTGCCAGCAGCCCCCTCACAGGGGACGTAGACTACTACGAGCAGTACTTC
TRBV10-3	-	-	TRBJ2-7	CAISERQYEQYF	TGTGCCATCAGTGAGAGACAGTACGAGCAGTACTTC
TRBV30	-	-	TRBJ1-1	CAWSVARGLVPEAFF	TGTGCCTGGAGTGTGGCCCGGGGATTAGTGCCTGAAGCTTTCTTT
TRBV20-1	-	-	TRBJ1-2	CSAQDSPGYTF	TGCAGTGCCCAGGACAGTCCTGGCTACACCTTC
TRBV7-3	-	-	TRBJ1-5	CASSSTWGQPQHF	TGTGCCAGCAGCTCCACGTGGGGACAGCCCCAGCATTTT
TRBV14	few	-	TRBJ1-2	CASSLEQGTYGYTF	TGTGCCAGCAGCCTGGAACAGGGTACCTATGGCTACACCTTC
TRBV7-2	-	TRBD2	TRBJ2-5	CASSLAQLAGAETQYF	TGTGCCAGCAGCTTAGCCCAGCTAGCGGGGGCGGAGACCCAGTACTTC
TRBV7-9	-	-	TRBJ2-2	CASSLRRVETGELFF	TGTGCCAGCAGCTTACGCAGGGTAGAGACCGGGGAGCTGTTTTTT
TRBV5-6	-	TRBD1	TRBJ1-2	CASRSTGLNYGYTF	TGTGCCAGCAGGTCGACAGGGCTCAACTATGGCTACACCTTC
TRBV2	-	TRBD1	TRBJ1-5	CASSPGLHRGGNQPQHF	TGTGCCAGCAGTCCCGGGCTCCACAGGGGTGGCAATCAGCCCCAGCATTTT
TRBV5-6	few	-	TRBJ2-7	CASSPTGFYEQYF	TGTGCCAGCAGTCCCACAGGGTTCTACGAGCAGTACTTC
TRBV2	-	TRBD1	TRBJ1-2	CASSRQGVNYGYTF	TGTGCCAGCAGCCGACAGGGGGTTAACTATGGCTACACCTTC
TRBV6-1	few	-	TRBJ1-1	CASSEGSGNTEAFF	TGTGCCAGCAGTGAAGGATCAGGGAACACTGAAGCTTTCTTT
TRBV29-1	-	-	TRBJ1-1	CSVAGVKAAKNTEAFF	TGCAGCGTTGCAGGGGTCAAAGCGGCTAAGAACACTGAAGCTTTCTTT
TRBV18	-	TRBD1	TRBJ2-5	CASSPPGQPRGTQYF	TGTGCCAGCTCACCACCGGGACAGCCACGGGGGACCCAGTACTTC
TRBV5-1	-	TRBD2	TRBJ2-3	CASSSLLAGATDTQYF	TGCGCCAGCAGCTCTTTACTAGCGGGGGCCACAGATACGCAGTATTTT
TRBV27	once	-	TRBJ2-1	CASSFERTSSYNEQFF	TGTGCCAGCAGTTTTGAACGAACGAGCTCCTACAATGAGCAGTTCTTC
TRBV29-1	-	-	TRBJ1-2	CSFLQQGLKGYTF	TGCAGCTTTCTCCAACAGGGACTTAAGGGCTACACCTTC
TRBV29-1	-	-	TRBJ2-5	CSVSLGSQETQYF	TGCAGCGTCTCTCTGGGAAGTCAAGAGACCCAGTACTTC
TRBV11-2	-	-	TRBJ1-1	CASSSGARTEAFF	TGTGCCAGCAGCTCGGGGGCTCGGACTGAAGCTTTCTTT
TRBV19	-	TRBD1	TRBJ1-1	CASGQDRGRAMNTEAFF	TGTGCCAGTGGACAAGACAGGGGTAGAGCAATGAACACTGAAGCTTTCTTT
TRBV6-2/TRBV6-3	few	-	TRBJ2-2	CASSYVWGKNTGELFF	TGTGCCAGCAGTTACGTCTGGGGGAAGAACACCGGGGAGCTGTTTTTT
TRBV2	few	-	TRBJ2-7	CASLFFYEQYF	TGTGCCAGTTTGTTTTTCTACGAGCAGTACTTC
TRBV7-8	-	-	TRBJ1-6	CASSPDERSYNSPLHF	TGTGCCAGCAGCCCCGACGAGCGCTCCTATAATTCACCCCTCCACTTT
TRBV5-1	-	-	TRBJ1-5	CASSFWGEQPQHF	TGCGCCAGCAGCTTCTGGGGGGAACAGCCCCAGCATTTT
TRBV19	-	TRBD2	TRBJ2-1	CASSIDRAGGEQFF	TGTGCCAGTAGTATAGACCGAGCGGGAGGTGAGCAGTTCTTC
TRBV7-9	few	-	TRBJ1-2	CASSLGDPHYGYTF	TGTGCCAGCAGCTTAGGGGACCCCCACTATGGCTACACCTTC
TRBV4-1	-	-	TRBJ2-6	CASSQDAEGASGANVLTF	TGCGCCAGCAGCCAAGATGCGGAGGGTGCCTCTGGGGCCAACGTCCTGACTTTC
TRBV2	-	-	TRBJ1-1	CASSVKQGDTEAFF	TGTGCCAGCAGCGTAAAACAGGGAGACACTGAAGCTTTCTTT
TRBV7-9	-	-	TRBJ1-4	CASSLESGMGEKLFF	TGTGCCAGCAGCTTAGAGTCCGGTATGGGTGAAAAACTGTTTTTT
TRBV10-1	once	TRBD1	TRBJ2-7	CASSKGASSYEQYF	TGCGCCAGCAGCAAGGGGGCGAGCTCCTACGAGCAGTACTTC
TRBV4-2	-	-	TRBJ1-5	CASSPNSANQGGNQPQHF	TGTGCCAGCAGTCCCAATTCCGCGAATCAGGGTGGCAATCAGCCCCAGCATTTT
TRBV15	-	TRBD1	TRBJ1-1	CATSRQGDTEAFF	TGTGCCACCAGCAGGCAGGGGGACACTGAAGCTTTCTTT
TRBV7-9	few	-	TRBJ2-7	CASSFREAVNEQYF	TGTGCCAGCAGCTTCCGTGAGGCGGTCAACGAGCAGTACTTC